This TCR delta chain derives from a study of gamma-delta chains in newborns, infants, children. On the study more broadly: Microbial exposure reportedly drives polyclonal innate γδ T cell expansion after birth.

This clone was counted between two and nine times. The TCRdb protein, from a much larger clone, departs from this DNA's translation at residue 8, likely by read error; the protein shown derives from the DNA. TCRdb re-called the reads with CATT. The sample holds around 1,500 delta-chain clones, 7.6% seen once. The CDR3 has 18 residues. J lost 0 bases, V lost 1 base, and 5 bases had no gene match. The germline gives CDR1 GEAIGNYY, CDR2 EKD. The chain recombines TRDV2 with TRDJ3; TRDD3 matches 7 bases. The sequencing input was blood. This TCR derives from a child who was a newborn, infant or young child, either healthy, febrile or measles-vaccinated (not recorded which). In DNA form, the CDR3 reads TGTGCCTGTGACACTGGGGGACTCTACTCCTGGGACACCCGACAGATGTTTTTC. It translates to CACDTGGLYSWDTRQMFF.